This T cell receptor beta chain was profiled in a study of patients and donors after allogeneic stem cell transplantation. V lost 2 bases and J lost 1; bases outside the gene matches: 0. The V gene's germline CDR1 is MDHEN and CDR2 SYDVKM. This CDR3 is built from 16 residues. This clonotype showed up many times. TCRdb used MiXCR to reprocess the RT-PCR reads, holding one entry per CDR3 protein. In the table there are around 10,000 distinct CDR3 sequences, roughly 21% of which are singletons. This chain links TRBV28 with TRBJ2-6; TRBD1 matches at 9 bases. The sequenced material came from blood, either unsorted or a sorted T cell fraction (not recorded which). The origin of this receptor is a human donor who was either an allogeneic HSCT recipient or a stem cell or donor lymphocyte infusion donor (not recorded which). It is not recorded whose cells these are; they may come from a transplant donor. The CDR3: CASSLGTGSGANVLTF. In DNA form, the CDR3 reads TGTGCCAGCAGTTTAGGGACAGGGTCTGGGGCCAACGTCCTGACTTTC.